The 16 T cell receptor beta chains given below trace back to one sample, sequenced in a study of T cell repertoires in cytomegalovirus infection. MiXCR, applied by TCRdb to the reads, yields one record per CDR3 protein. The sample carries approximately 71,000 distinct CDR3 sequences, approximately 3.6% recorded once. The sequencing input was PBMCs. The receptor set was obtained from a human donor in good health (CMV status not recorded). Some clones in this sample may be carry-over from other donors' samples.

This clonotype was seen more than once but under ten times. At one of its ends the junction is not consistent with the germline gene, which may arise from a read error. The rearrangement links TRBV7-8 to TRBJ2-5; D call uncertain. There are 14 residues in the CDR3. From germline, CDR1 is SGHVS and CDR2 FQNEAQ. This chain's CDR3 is CASSYRRYQETQYF. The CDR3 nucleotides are TGTGCCAGCAGCTATAGACGGTACCAGGAGACCCAGTACTTC.

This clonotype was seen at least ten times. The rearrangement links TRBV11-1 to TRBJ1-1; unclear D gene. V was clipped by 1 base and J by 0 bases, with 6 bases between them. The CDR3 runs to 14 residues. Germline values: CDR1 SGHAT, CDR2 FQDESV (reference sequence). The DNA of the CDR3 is TGTGCCAGCAGCTTAGGGATTCTGAACACTGAAGCTTTCTTT. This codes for CASSLGILNTEAFF.

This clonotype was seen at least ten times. The CDR3 DNA reads TGTGCCAGCAGTACGCCGAAGGGCTATGGCTACACCTTC. Protein: CASSTPKGYGYTF. The V gene is TRBV6-1, the J gene TRBJ1-2; D is ambiguous. CDR3 length: 13 residues. The V gene lost 5 bases and the J gene lost 4 bases, with 11 bases spanning the gap. In germline, CDR1 is MNHNS, CDR2 SASEGT.

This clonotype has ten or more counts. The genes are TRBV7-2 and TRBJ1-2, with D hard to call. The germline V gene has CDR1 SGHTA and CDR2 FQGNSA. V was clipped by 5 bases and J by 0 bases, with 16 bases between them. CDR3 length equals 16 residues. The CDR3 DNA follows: TGTGCCAGCAGCCGTGAGGCCCAACGAGCTAACTATGGCTACACCTTC. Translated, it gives CASSREAQRANYGYTF. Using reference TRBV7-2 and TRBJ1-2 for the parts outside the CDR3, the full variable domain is GAGVSQSPSNKVTEKGKDVELRCDPISGHTALYWYRQSLGQGLEFLIYFQGNSAPDKSGLPSDRFSAERTGGSVSTLTIQRTQQEDSAVYLCASSREAQRANYGYTFGSGTRLTVV.

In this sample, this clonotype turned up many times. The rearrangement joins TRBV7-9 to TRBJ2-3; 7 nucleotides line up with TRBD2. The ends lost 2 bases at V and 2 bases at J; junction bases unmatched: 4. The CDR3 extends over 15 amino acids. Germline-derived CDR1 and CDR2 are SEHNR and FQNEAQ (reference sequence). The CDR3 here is CASSLRGEDTDTQYF. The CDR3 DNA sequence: TGTGCCAGCAGCTTACGGGGGGAGGACACAGATACGCAGTATTTT.

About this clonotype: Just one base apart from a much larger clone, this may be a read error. CDR3 in DNA: TGCAGCGCTCAGGGTAGGGGCAATCAGCCCCAGCTTTTT. It is translated as CSAQGRGNQPQLF. This sequence joins TRBV20-1 and TRBJ1-5; TRBD1 might be the D (5 bases). This CDR3 has 13 residues. The V gene's germline CDR1 is DFQATT and CDR2 SNEGSKA (reference sequence).

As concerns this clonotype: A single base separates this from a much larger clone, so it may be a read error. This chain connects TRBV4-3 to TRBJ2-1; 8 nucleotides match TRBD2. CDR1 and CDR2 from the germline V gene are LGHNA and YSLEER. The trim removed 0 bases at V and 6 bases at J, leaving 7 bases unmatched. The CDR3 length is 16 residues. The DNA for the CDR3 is TGCGCCAGCAGCCAAGACACTGGCGGGAGGACCAATGAGCAGTTCTTC. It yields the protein CASSQDTGGRTNEQFF.

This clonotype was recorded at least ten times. The CDR3, as DNA: TGTGCCAGCAGCTCGGAGCTAGCGGGATACAATGAGCAGTTCTTC. Translation gives CASSSELAGYNEQFF. The genes are TRBV7-2 and TRBJ2-1, with TRBD2 matching 9 bases. The V gene's germline CDR1 is SGHTA and CDR2 FQGNSA. There are 15 residues in the CDR3. Trimming removed 4 bases from V and 4 bases from J; junction bases left unmatched: 5. Full variable domain (outside the CDR3, taken from reference TRBV7-2 and TRBJ2-1): GAGVSQSPSNKVTEKGKDVELRCDPISGHTALYWYRQSLGQGLEFLIYFQGNSAPDKSGLPSDRFSAERTGGSVSTLTIQRTQQEDSAVYLCASSSELAGYNEQFFGPGTRLTVL.

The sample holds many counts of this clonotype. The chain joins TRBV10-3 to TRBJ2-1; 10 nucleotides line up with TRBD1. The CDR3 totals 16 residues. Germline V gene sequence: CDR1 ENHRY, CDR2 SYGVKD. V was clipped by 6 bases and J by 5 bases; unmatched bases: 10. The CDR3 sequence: CAIRGGPGQGNNEQFF. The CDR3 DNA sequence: TGTGCCATCAGAGGGGGACCGGGACAGGGGAACAATGAGCAGTTCTTC.

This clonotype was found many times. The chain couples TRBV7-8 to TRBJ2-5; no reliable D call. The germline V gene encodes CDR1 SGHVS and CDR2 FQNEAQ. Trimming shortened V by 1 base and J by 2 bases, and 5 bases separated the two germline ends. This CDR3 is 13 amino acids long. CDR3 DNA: TGTGCCAGCAGCTTAGGTGAACAAGAGACCCAGTACTTC. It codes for CASSLGEQETQYF.

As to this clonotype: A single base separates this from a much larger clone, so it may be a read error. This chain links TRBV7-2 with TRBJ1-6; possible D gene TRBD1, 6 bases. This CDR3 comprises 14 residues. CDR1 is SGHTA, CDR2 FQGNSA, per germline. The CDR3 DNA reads TGTGCCAGCATCTTAGGGGGGTATAATTCACCCCTCCACTTT. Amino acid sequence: CASILGGYNSPLHF.

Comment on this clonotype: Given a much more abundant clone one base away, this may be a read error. The CDR3 reads CAGSSARGNEQFF. The CDR3 nucleotides are TGTGCCGGCAGCTCGGCCAGGGGCAATGAGCAGTTCTTC. The rearrangement uses TRBV7-3 and TRBJ2-1, with D perhaps matching TRBD1 (6 bases). The CDR3 consists of 13 residues. Germline V gives CDR1 SGHTA, CDR2 FQGTGA. Drawing the rest from reference TRBV7-3 and TRBJ2-1, the complete variable domain is GAGVSQTPSNKVTEKGKYVELRCDPISGHTALYWYRQSLGQGPEFLIYFQGTGAADDSGLPNDRFFAVRPEGSVSTLKIQRTERGDSAVYLCAGSSARGNEQFFGPGTRLTVL.

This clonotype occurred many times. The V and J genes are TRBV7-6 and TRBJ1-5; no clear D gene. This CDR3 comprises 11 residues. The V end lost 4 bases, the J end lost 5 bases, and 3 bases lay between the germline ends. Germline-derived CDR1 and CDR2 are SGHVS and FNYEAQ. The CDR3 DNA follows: TGTGCCAGCAGCTCCGATCAGCCCCAGCATTTT. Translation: CASSSDQPQHF.

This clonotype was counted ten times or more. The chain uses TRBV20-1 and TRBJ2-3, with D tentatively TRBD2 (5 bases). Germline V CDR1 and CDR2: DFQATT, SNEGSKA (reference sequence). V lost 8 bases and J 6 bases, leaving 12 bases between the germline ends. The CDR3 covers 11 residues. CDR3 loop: CSPTAGDTQYF. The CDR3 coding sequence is TGCAGTCCCACGGCGGGCGATACGCAGTATTTT.

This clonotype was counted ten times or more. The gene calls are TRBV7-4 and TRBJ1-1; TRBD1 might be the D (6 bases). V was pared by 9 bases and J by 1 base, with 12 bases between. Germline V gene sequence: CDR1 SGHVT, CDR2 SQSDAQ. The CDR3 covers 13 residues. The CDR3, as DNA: TGTGCCAGTGGGCCGACAGGGAACACTGAAGCTTTCTTT. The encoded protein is CASGPTGNTEAFF.

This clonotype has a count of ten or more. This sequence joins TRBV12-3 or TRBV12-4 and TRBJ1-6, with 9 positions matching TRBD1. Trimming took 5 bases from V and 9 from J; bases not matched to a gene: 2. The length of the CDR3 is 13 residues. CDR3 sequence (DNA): TGTGCCAGCAGTCGGGACAGGGTTTCACCCCTCCACTTT. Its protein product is CASSRDRVSPLHF.